The 19 T cell receptor beta chains listed next were all sequenced from one sample in a study of human versus mouse CDR3 diversity and MHC coevolution. The assay was immunoSEQ multiplex PCR, and TCRdb's table has in-frame clones only and misses some. The repertoire consists of tens of thousands of clones, with about 94% occurring once and the leading ten covering approximately 20%. The sequenced material came from naive CD4+ T cells from blood. Subset described: CD45RO-negative CD62L-positive naive CD4 T cells. The receptors stem from a person aged 55-75 years in good health.

This clone was counted between two and nine times. The chain couples TRBV7-2 to TRBJ2-1; 7 bases align to TRBD2. After removal of 7 bases from V and 4 bases from J, the junction contained 7 bases not matched to a gene. The CDR3 totals 14 residues. In germline, CDR1 is SGHTA, CDR2 FQGNSA. CDR3 bases: TGTGCCAGCACCTCGGGGAGGGGATACAATGAGCAGTTCTTC. As protein: CASTSGRGYNEQFF.

In its sample, this clone was seen a few times. The chain employs TRBV19 and TRBJ1-2, with D perhaps TRBD1 (6 bases). The V end was cut by 4 bases, the J end by 4 bases, with 16 bases between. The germline V gene has CDR1 LNHDA and CDR2 SQIVND (reference sequence). The CDR3 is 15 residues long. This chain's CDR3 is CASSKQGPRGYGYTF. The CDR3 DNA reads TGTGCCAGTAGTAAACAGGGTCCAAGGGGCTATGGCTACACCTTC.

The chain has TRBV28 and TRBJ1-1; D ambiguous. Between the trimmed V and J ends, which lost 2 bases and 10 bases, there was a span of 11 bases. Looked up from germline, CDR1 is MDHEN and CDR2 is SYDVKM. The CDR3 has 12 residues. In DNA, the CDR3 is TGTGCCAGCAGTTTAATTACCCGAGGAGCTTTCTTT. This sequence encodes CASSLITRGAFF. Variable domain in full (rest from reference TRBV28 and TRBJ1-1): DVKVTQSSRYLVKRTGEKVFLECVQDMDHENMFWYRQDPGLGLRLIYFSYDVKMKEKGDIPEGYSVSREKKERFSLILESASTNQTSMYLCASSLITRGAFFGQGTRLTVV.

The V gene is TRBV6-1, the J gene TRBJ1-1; D remains unclear. Trimming stripped 7 bases from V and 0 bases from J, with 12 bases between. Germline CDR1 MNHNS, CDR2 SASEGT. The CDR3 spans 14 residues. CDR3 DNA: TGTGCCAGCACTATTGAGGCCCTGAACACTGAAGCTTTCTTT. Amino acid sequence: CASTIEALNTEAFF.

The V and J genes are TRBV7-9 and TRBJ1-4, with a tentative D call TRBD1 (5 bases). Germline CDR1 SEHNR, CDR2 FQNEAQ (reference sequence). Trimming removed 5 bases at V and 4 bases at J, with 14 bases between. The CDR3 is made up of 15 amino acids. CDR3 coding DNA: TGTGCCAGCAGCCCCGACCTGGGGGGTAATGAAAAACTGTTTTTT. Amino acids: CASSPDLGGNEKLFF.

The chain couples TRBV11-2 to TRBJ1-1; TRBD1 matches 7 bases. The CDR3 is 12 residues long. Losses at the gene ends were 8 bases for V and 1 base for J; bases not matched to a gene: 1. Germline CDR1 SGHAT, CDR2 FQNNGV. CDR3 in amino acids: CASQGGNTEAFF. The CDR3 DNA follows: TGTGCCAGCCAGGGGGGGAACACTGAAGCTTTCTTT.

The chain couples TRBV5-6 to TRBJ2-1, with D possibly being TRBD2 (5 bases). Germline lookup yields CDR1 SGHDT and CDR2 YYEEEE. V was shortened by 0 bases and J by 0 bases, with 10 bases between the two germline ends. The CDR3 has 16 residues. The CDR3 reads CASSLGGPSSYNEQFF. The CDR3 DNA is TGTGCCAGCAGCTTGGGAGGGCCGAGCTCCTACAATGAGCAGTTCTTC.

The rearrangement joins TRBV25-1 to TRBJ2-5, with 8 bases fitting TRBD2. Judging by the DNA end, TRBJ2-7 fits better; the J call may be wrong. From germline, CDR1 is MGHDK and CDR2 SYGVNS. The CDR3 consists of 14 residues. In nucleotides, the CDR3 is TGTGCCAGCAGTGAACCAGCGGGAGTTTACGAGCAGTACTTC. As protein: CASSEPAGVYEQYF.

The chain carries TRBV18 and TRBJ1-4; maybe TRBD1 (6 bases). This CDR3 is built from 14 residues. The ends were cut back, 4 bases at V and 2 bases at J, with 8 bases in the middle. Germline CDR1 is KGHSH and CDR2 is LQKENI. The DNA of the CDR3 is TGTGCCAGCTCACGACAGGCGACTAATGAAAAACTGTTTTTT. Translated, it gives CASSRQATNEKLFF.

The chain has TRBV29-1 and TRBJ2-2; D is possibly TRBD2 (6 bases). The CDR3 covers 14 residues. Germline V gene lookup returns CDR1 SQVTM and CDR2 ANQGSEA. Trimming stripped 6 bases from V and 5 bases from J, with 16 bases between. CDR3 region: CSVNPGTSTGELFF. The CDR3 nucleotides are TGCAGCGTAAATCCCGGGACTTCAACCGGGGAGCTGTTTTTT.

V usage is TRBV19 and J usage is TRBJ2-2, with 10 bases matching TRBD1. Germline CDR1 reads LNHDA; CDR2 reads SQIVND (reference sequence). V trimming: 6 bases; J trimming: 3 bases; junction bases outside the gene matches: 16. CDR3 length: 19 residues. CDR3 bases: TGTGCCAGTAGAAGCCGGACAGGGGGTCTCGAGGAGGACACCGGGGAGCTGTTTTTT. Translation gives CASRSRTGGLEEDTGELFF.

This clone has just one count. The rearrangement links TRBV29-1 to TRBJ2-3; TRBD2 might be the D (6 bases). This CDR3 has 16 amino acids. Trimming removed 0 bases at V and 0 bases at J, with 13 bases between. Looked up from germline, CDR1 is SQVTM and CDR2 is ANQGSEA. The CDR3 region is CSVEDLGGKSTDTQYF. CDR3 in DNA: TGCAGCGTTGAAGATCTTGGGGGGAAGAGCACAGATACGCAGTATTTT.

This chain uses TRBV29-1 with TRBJ1-1; possibly TRBD1 for D (5 bases). Trimming cost V 4 bases and J 1 base, with 13 bases left between them. Germline V lookup: CDR1 SQVTM, CDR2 ANQGSEA. The CDR3 covers 14 residues. CDR3 sequence reads: CSVVSSGGNTEAFF. The CDR3 DNA is TGCAGCGTTGTCTCTTCGGGGGGGAACACTGAAGCTTTCTTT.

The rearrangement links TRBV10-3 to TRBJ2-7, with 12 nucleotides matching TRBD2. Germline loops: CDR1 ENHRY, CDR2 SYGVKD. The length of the CDR3 is 13 residues. Trimming removed 8 bases from V and 6 bases from J; junction bases left unmatched: 5. CDR3 in amino acids: CAIGRLAGAEQYF. The CDR3 nucleotides read TGTGCCATCGGGAGACTAGCGGGAGCCGAGCAGTACTTC.

V usage is TRBV28 and J usage is TRBJ1-2; D is unclear. Germline loops: CDR1 MDHEN, CDR2 SYDVKM. This CDR3 contains 14 residues. V was shortened by 6 bases and J by 6 bases, with 17 bases between the two germline ends. Here the CDR3 DNA reads TGTGCCAGCAGCTTCGCGTATAATAAAGATGGCTACACCTTC. It encodes CASSFAYNKDGYTF.

V gene TRBV14 combines with J gene TRBJ1-2; 7 bases map to TRBD1. Looked up from germline, CDR1 is SGHDN and CDR2 is FVKESK. V gave up 3 bases and J gave up 4 bases; unmatched junction bases: 20. This CDR3 has 19 residues. The DNA for the CDR3 is TGTGCCAGCAGCCAGTCCCCGGGACAGAGTATTCTGGGCCTCTATGGCTACACCTTC. Its protein product is CASSQSPGQSILGLYGYTF. Full variable domain (rest looked up from reference TRBV14 and TRBJ1-2): EAGVTQFPSHSVIEKGQTVTLRCDPISGHDNLYWYRRVMGKEIKFLLHFVKESKQDESGMPNNRFLAERTGGTYSTLKVQPAELEDSGVYFCASSQSPGQSILGLYGYTFGSGTRLTVV.

J is TRBJ2-3 and V is TRBV5-1, with TRBD1 as a possible D gene (6 bases). The germline V and J ends were trimmed by 0 bases and 6 bases, with 14 bases remaining between them. The CDR3 sequence is 15 residues long. Germline V lookup: CDR1 SGHRS, CDR2 YFSETQ. The CDR3 loop is CASSLARPGVDTQYF. CDR3 DNA: TGCGCCAGCAGCTTGGCTCGTCCAGGGGTCGATACGCAGTATTTT.

This clone has only one observation. This chain links TRBV7-9 with TRBJ2-5, with D perhaps TRBD1 (6 bases). Trimming shortened V by 1 base and J by 4 bases, and 13 bases separated the two germline ends. This CDR3 comprises 15 residues. Germline V lookup: CDR1 SEHNR, CDR2 FQNEAQ (reference sequence). In DNA form, the CDR3 reads TGTGCCAGCAGCTTAGGCCAGGGGATGGGAGAGACCCAGTACTTC. Translation: CASSLGQGMGETQYF.

V gene TRBV6-1 combines with J gene TRBJ2-7, with a possible D match to TRBD1 (6 bases). Per germline, CDR1 MNHNS and CDR2 SASEGT. Trimming pared 2 bases from V and 4 bases from J, leaving 6 bases between. CDR3 length: 12 residues. CDR3 residues: CASSEQGYEQYF. CDR3 DNA: TGTGCCAGCAGTGAACAGGGGTACGAGCAGTACTTC.